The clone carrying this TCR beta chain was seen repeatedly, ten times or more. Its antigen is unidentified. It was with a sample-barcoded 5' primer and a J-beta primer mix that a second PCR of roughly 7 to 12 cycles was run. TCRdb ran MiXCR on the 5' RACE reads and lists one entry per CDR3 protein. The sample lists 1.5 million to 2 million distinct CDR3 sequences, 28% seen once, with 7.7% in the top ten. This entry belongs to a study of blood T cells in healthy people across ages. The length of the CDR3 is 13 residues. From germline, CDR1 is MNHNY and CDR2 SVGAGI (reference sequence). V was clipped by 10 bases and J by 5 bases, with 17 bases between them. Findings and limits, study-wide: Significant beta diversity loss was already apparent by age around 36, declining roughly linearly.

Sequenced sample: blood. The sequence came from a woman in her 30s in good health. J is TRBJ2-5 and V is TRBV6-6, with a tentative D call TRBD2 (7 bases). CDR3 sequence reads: CATTAGAWETQYF. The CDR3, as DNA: TGTGCCACTACCGCGGGGGCGTGGGAGACCCAGTACTTC.